A selection of T cell receptor beta chains follows, all from one sample in a study of shared clonotypes between healthy human individuals. TCRdb's table, derived via immunoSEQ multiplex PCR, lists solely in-frame clones and lacks some. The repertoire holds 2 million to 2.5 million clones, with just over 90% as singletons. The sample taken for sequencing was naive CD4+ T cells from PBMCs. These receptors were obtained from a man aged 18 to 30 in good health. Some clones in this sample may be carry-over from other donors' samples. The CDR3 runs from the conserved cysteine through the conserved F or W. Fields, in order: clone size, J gene, D gene, V gene, CDR3 DNA, CDR3 protein. D genes are given only for firm matches. The listing skips clone size in some rows; elsewhere it reads once, few, many or a size class.

-,TRBJ2-1,TRBD2,TRBV4-2,TGTGCCAGCAGCCCCGCATCTAGCGGGACTCTCTCCTACAATGAGCAGTTCTTC,CASSPASSGTLSYNEQFF
-,TRBJ2-7,-,TRBV21-1,TGTGCCAGCAACAAAGGGGTCCCGTTTGATGAGCGGGAATCCTACGAGCAGTACTTC,CASNKGVPFDERESYEQYF
-,TRBJ1-1,-,TRBV5-1,TGCGCCAGCAGCTTGGGCAGGTCGAACACTGAAGCTTTCTTT,CASSLGRSNTEAFF
-,TRBJ2-1,-,TRBV5-1,TGCGCCAGCAGCTTGGGATCTCAATTGAATGAGCAGTTCTTC,CASSLGSQLNEQFF
-,TRBJ1-4,-,TRBV7-9,TGTGCCAGCAGCAGTGACAGACTTAATGAAAAACTGTTTTTT,CASSSDRLNEKLFF
few,TRBJ1-5,-,TRBV30,TGTGCCTGGAGTGGGAGCTATAGCAATCAGCCCCAGCATTTT,CAWSGSYSNQPQHF
-,TRBJ1-5,-,TRBV18,TGTGCCAGCTCAGCCGGAAGCAATCAGCCCCAGCATTTT,CASSAGSNQPQHF
once,TRBJ2-2,-,TRBV11-2,TGTGCCAGCAGCTTATTGTGGGGGTTTAGCACCGGGGAGCTGTTTTTT,CASSLLWGFSTGELFF
-,TRBJ2-3,TRBD2,TRBV10-3,TGTGCCATCAGTGAAGGGAGGGCGGTAGATACGCAGTATTTT,CAISEGRAVDTQYF
-,TRBJ2-3,-,TRBV18,TGTGCCAGCTCACCAAGGGGGGGGAACACAGATACGCAGTATTTT,CASSPRGGNTDTQYF
-,TRBJ2-3,TRBD2,TRBV5-4,TGTGCCAGCACGCCTAGCGGGCCTAGCACAGATACGCAGTATTTT,CASTPSGPSTDTQYF
-,TRBJ2-3,TRBD2,TRBV5-4,TGTGCCAGCAGCCCCGGACTAGCGGGAGGAGCTAGCACAGATACGCAGTATTTT,CASSPGLAGGASTDTQYF
-,TRBJ2-7,-,TRBV6-5,TGTGCCAGCAGTTCCCATAGCCCCTACGAGCAGTACTTC,CASSSHSPYEQYF
-,TRBJ2-7,TRBD1,TRBV4-3,TGCGCCAGCAGCCAAGGACAGGGGCCGGGGTCCTACGAGCAGTACTTC,CASSQGQGPGSYEQYF
-,TRBJ1-5,-,TRBV7-9,TGTGCCAGCAGCGTTAGCAATCAGCCCCAGCATTTT,CASSVSNQPQHF
-,TRBJ2-5,-,TRBV29-1,TGCAGCGTTGAAGAGGCCGCAGAGACCCAGTACTTC,CSVEEAAETQYF
-,TRBJ2-3,TRBD2,TRBV13,TGTGCCAGCACCCCGCCGGGGCGGGAGGGCCGAGGGACGCAGTATTTT,CASTPPGREGRGTQYF
-,TRBJ2-5,TRBD2,TRBV28,TGTGCCAGCAGTTTGTTAGCGGGAGACCAAGAGACCCAGTACTTC,CASSLLAGDQETQYF
-,TRBJ2-7,TRBD2,TRBV11-2,TGTGCCAGCAGCTTTCCCCTAGCGGGCCCTCACGAGCAGTACTTC,CASSFPLAGPHEQYF
-,TRBJ2-1,TRBD2,TRBV2,TGTGCCAGCAGTGGGACTAGCGGGAGGGCTTTGCAGTTCTTC,CASSGTSGRALQFF
-,TRBJ1-3,-,TRBV11-2,TGTGCCAGCACCTATCGCGGAAACACCATATATTTT,CASTYRGNTIYF
-,TRBJ1-1,-,TRBV25-1,TGTGCCAGCAGATTCGACACCGTTGGCACTGAAGCTTTCTTT,CASRFDTVGTEAFF
-,TRBJ2-4,-,TRBV7-9,TGTGCCAGCAGCTCGGACCGGGTCAGTAACATTCAGTACTTC,CASSSDRVSNIQYF
-,TRBJ1-2,-,TRBV19,TGTGCCAGTAGTCCCGGGCCGGGGGGTTATGGCTACACCTTC,CASSPGPGGYGYTF
once,TRBJ1-5,-,TRBV28,TGTGCCAGCGTCCCATATGTGGGGAATCAGCCCCAGCATTTT,CASVPYVGNQPQHF
-,TRBJ1-1,-,TRBV7-3,TGTGCCAGCGCCAGACCCGAGGCCGATATAATGAACACTGAAGCTTTCTTT,CASARPEADIMNTEAFF
-,TRBJ1-4,TRBD1,TRBV28,TGTGCCAGCAGCGACAGGGCCGACAATGAAAAACTGTTTTTT,CASSDRADNEKLFF